This entry concerns a single T cell receptor (beta chain). Its antigen is unidentified. Unmatched junction bases numbered 9, after V lost 4 bases and J lost 8 bases. The V gene's germline CDR1 is LNHNV and CDR2 YYDKDF (reference sequence). There are 15 residues in the CDR3. These data are taken from a study of cytomegalovirus exposure and HLA in healthy donors. In the PCR, 60 Vbeta and 13 Jbeta primers were used. Sequencing was performed with immunoSEQ multiplex PCR; in TCRdb, only in-frame clones are kept and a portion is missing. This sample carries 95,000 to 150,000 clones, around four fifths of them seen once, and the ten largest clones take approximately 3.5%. Study results and limitations: When analyzed later, a missense DCLRE1C variant was found to be linked to TCR beta V- and J-gene trimming.

At collection, donors were nominally healthy, but unrecorded immune exposures were probable. Sequenced sample: PBMCs. This receptor was identified in a woman aged 40 to 49 in good health and CMV-seropositive. This rearrangement joins TRBV15 to TRBJ1-4; 8 bases fit TRBD1. The CDR3 protein is CATSNKDREEEKLFF. The DNA for the CDR3 is TGTGCCACCAGCAACAAGGACAGGGAAGAGGAAAAACTGTTTTTT.